These 21 T cell receptor beta chains originate from one sample sequenced in a study of CD8 T cells in ankylosing spondylitis. In TCRdb, the 5' RACE reads were re-called with MiXCR into one record per CDR3 protein. The sample lists some 340,000 distinct CDR3 sequences; roughly 14% were seen once. The sequenced material came from blood, either unsorted or a sorted T cell fraction (not recorded which). These receptors all stem from a male donor with ankylosing spondylitis or in good health (not recorded which).

There are a few counts of this clonotype. The genes are TRBV12-3 or TRBV12-4 and TRBJ2-1; the D call may be TRBD1 or TRBD2 (6 bases each). The CDR3 is 14 amino acids. Trimming left V 0 bases short and J 12 bases short, with 15 bases between. The CDR3 loop reads CASSLAPQKGGQFF. For the CDR3, the DNA is TGTGCCAGCAGTTTAGCACCCCAGAAGGGGGGGCAGTTCTTC.

This chain connects TRBV7-9 to TRBJ1-6, with 9 bases fitting TRBD1. This CDR3 region has 15 residues. J lost 7 bases, V lost 4 bases, and 5 bases had no gene match. The germline V gene encodes CDR1 SEHNR and CDR2 FQNEAQ (reference sequence). This CDR3 reads CASSSGTGINSPLHF. CDR3 nucleotide sequence: TGTGCCAGCAGCTCCGGGACAGGGATCAATTCACCCCTCCACTTT.

This clonotype showed up many times. J is TRBJ1-1 and V is TRBV10-3; no reliable D call. With 2 bases removed from V and 3 bases from J, the gap between germline ends came to 10 bases. CDR1 is ENHRY and CDR2 is SYGVKD in the germline V gene. The CDR3 has 14 residues. The CDR3 reads CAISERREYTEAFF. The CDR3 nucleotides are TGTGCCATCAGTGAGAGGAGGGAATACACTGAAGCTTTCTTT.

This clonotype was picked up many times. The chain is built from TRBV12-3 or TRBV12-4 and TRBJ1-1; weak D call: TRBD1 (5 bases). The CDR3 loop spans 17 amino acids. The V end was cut by 1 base, the J end by 2 bases, with 17 bases between. Written as DNA, the CDR3 is TGTGCCAGCAGTTTAGGGGGGACGGGAGGGATTAACACTGAAGCTTTCTTT. It translates to CASSLGGTGGINTEAFF.

This clonotype appeared a few times. This chain uses TRBV15 with TRBJ1-1; possible D gene TRBD1, 6 bases. The CDR3 length is 18 residues. Germline V gene sequence: CDR1 LNHNV, CDR2 YYDKDF (reference sequence). Trimming shortened V by 1 base and J by 4 bases, and 22 bases separated the two germline ends. The CDR3 loop is CATSRAVTGPPWGTEAFF. The CDR3 DNA reads TGTGCCACCAGCAGAGCCGTAACAGGGCCTCCGTGGGGCACTGAAGCTTTCTTT.

This clonotype was counted only a few times. J is TRBJ1-5 and V is TRBV5-6, with D perhaps TRBD1 (5 bases). V gave up 4 bases and J gave up 6 bases, with 23 bases separating them. The CDR3 has 17 amino acids. CDR1 is SGHDT and CDR2 is YYEEEE in the germline V gene. The CDR3 loop is CASSRRGLLGRSQPQHF. The CDR3 DNA reads TGTGCCAGCAGCCGCCGGGGCCTTCTGGGTCGCAGTCAGCCCCAGCATTTT.

The CDR3 coding sequence is TGTGCCAGCAGTTTAGGACCCGGGACCGCGGGCGGGAATGAGCAGTTCTTC. This gives the protein CASSLGPGTAGGNEQFF. V usage is TRBV12-3 or TRBV12-4 and J usage is TRBJ2-1; D possibly uses TRBD1 or TRBD2 (5 bases each). The CDR3 covers 17 residues. V lost 1 base and J 7 bases, leaving 20 bases between the germline ends.

The chain uses TRBV21-1 and TRBJ2-7; the D call TRBD2 from the table was never checked on the DNA. TRBV21-1 is tagged as a pseudogene. There are 14 residues in the CDR3. The CDR3 DNA is TGTGCCAGCAGCAAAGTCGGGAGGCACTACGAGCAGTACTTC. Translating it yields CASSKVGRHYEQYF.

The chain uses TRBV20-1 and TRBJ2-6; D gene unclear. The CDR3 sequence is 13 residues long. Trimming cost V 6 bases and J 0 bases, with 6 bases left between them. The germline V gene encodes CDR1 DFQATT and CDR2 SNEGSKA (reference sequence). In nucleotides, the CDR3 is TGCAGTGCACCAGGCTCTGGGGCCAACGTCCTGACTTTC. Protein product: CSAPGSGANVLTF.

The J gene is TRBJ1-1, the V gene TRBV29-1; D ambiguous. Trimming stripped 5 bases from V and 0 bases from J, with 10 bases between. The CDR3 loop spans 13 amino acids. Germline CDR1 is SQVTM and CDR2 is ANQGSEA. CDR3 sequence: CSVLQYMNTEAFF. Here the CDR3 DNA reads TGCAGCGTTTTACAGTACATGAACACTGAAGCTTTCTTT. Variable domain in full (rest from reference TRBV29-1 and TRBJ1-1): SAVISQKPSRDICQRGTSLTIQCQVDSQVTMMFWYRQQPGQSLTLIATANQGSEATYESGFVIDKFPISRPNLTFSTLTVSNMSPEDSSIYLCSVLQYMNTEAFFGQGTRLTVV.

This clonotype occurred many times. The rearrangement uses TRBV5-1 and TRBJ2-7; possibly TRBD2 for D (5 bases). Germline assignment: CDR1 SGHRS and CDR2 YFSETQ. The germline V and J ends were trimmed by 0 bases and 2 bases, with 12 bases remaining between them. The CDR3 loop spans 15 amino acids. The CDR3 loop is CASSLDVGSPYEQYF. The DNA of the CDR3 is TGCGCCAGCAGCTTGGATGTGGGGAGCCCCTACGAGCAGTACTTC.

This clonotype was recorded many times. V and J are TRBV12-3 or TRBV12-4 and TRBJ2-6; D is possibly TRBD2 (6 bases). The CDR3 length is 19 residues. The ends were cut back, 2 bases at V and 0 bases at J, with 17 bases in the middle. CDR3 region: CASSLYYKGLSSGANVLTF. The CDR3 DNA sequence: TGTGCCAGCAGTTTATATTACAAGGGACTCTCCTCTGGGGCCAACGTCCTGACTTTC.

This clonotype was seen more than once but under ten times. V gene TRBV12-5 combines with J gene TRBJ2-1, with D tentatively TRBD1 (6 bases). Between the trimmed V and J ends, which lost 5 bases and 6 bases, there was a span of 17 bases. The CDR3 is 15 amino acids. CDR1 and CDR2 (germline): LGHNT, FRNRAP. The CDR3 DNA follows: TGTGCTAGTGGTCCCCGTGCAGGGGCAATCAATGAGCAGTTCTTC. Translated: CASGPRAGAINEQFF.

The V and J genes are TRBV5-1 and TRBJ2-3, with D perhaps TRBD1 (5 bases). CDR1 and CDR2 (germline): SGHRS, YFSETQ. Trimming shortened V by 0 bases and J by 2 bases, and 10 bases separated the two germline ends. The CDR3 is 15 amino acids. DNA for the CDR3: TGCGCCAGCAGCTTGGTAAGGGGCCCCACAGATACGCAGTATTTT. Protein sequence: CASSLVRGPTDTQYF.

In its sample, this clonotype was seen a few times. The chain employs TRBV29-1 and TRBJ1-1; D not certain. With 4 bases removed from V and 3 bases from J, the gap between germline ends came to 12 bases. Per the germline V gene, CDR1 is SQVTM and CDR2 is ANQGSEA. The CDR3 has 13 residues. The CDR3 bases are TGCAGCGTTGGGACTCGGGAGGACACTGAAGCTTTCTTT. Protein product: CSVGTREDTEAFF.

This clonotype was picked up many times. The chain couples TRBV20-1 to TRBJ1-1; D not certain. The CDR3 totals 13 residues. In germline, CDR1 is DFQATT, CDR2 SNEGSKA (reference sequence). With 0 bases removed from V and 11 bases from J, the gap between germline ends came to 16 bases. Here the CDR3 DNA reads TGCAGTGCTAGAGATCATTTGAGGAGTGACGCTTTCTTT. This encodes CSARDHLRSDAFF.

V gene TRBV6-2 or TRBV6-3 combines with J gene TRBJ2-7, with 12 bases fitting TRBD2. The CDR3 consists of 20 residues. Trimming at V came to 3 bases and at J to 0 bases, leaving 15 bases not matched to a gene. Germline V gene data show CDR1 as MNHEY and CDR2 as SVGEGT. The CDR3 sequence: CASSYSSLAGGRYSSYEQYF. CDR3 sequence (DNA): TGTGCCAGCAGTTATTCCTCACTAGCGGGGGGACGTTATAGCTCCTACGAGCAGTACTTC.

The J gene is TRBJ2-3, the V gene TRBV5-1; 9 bases line up with TRBD1. This CDR3 has 16 residues. Germline values: CDR1 SGHRS, CDR2 YFSETQ. Unmatched junction bases numbered 5, after V lost 3 bases and J lost 0 bases. CDR3 sequence (DNA): TGCGCCAGCAGCTGGGACAGGGCTGGCAGCACAGATACGCAGTATTTT. This codes for CASSWDRAGSTDTQYF.

This clonotype has only a few counts. The chain is built from TRBV12-3 or TRBV12-4 and TRBJ2-2; 10 bases line up with TRBD1. The CDR3 consists of 17 residues. The J segment lost 5 bases and the V segment lost 3 bases, leaving 9 bases of the junction unmatched. This chain's CDR3 is CASSFDTGTGVTGELFF. CDR3 nucleotides: TGTGCCAGCAGTTTTGACACCGGGACAGGGGTGACCGGGGAGCTGTTTTTT.

At least ten counts were recorded for this clonotype. CDR3 residues: CASSELAGLDTQYF. The DNA for the CDR3 is TGTGCCAGCAGTGAGTTAGCGGGGTTAGATACGCAGTATTTT. The chain carries TRBV2 and TRBJ2-3; TRBD2 matches 8 bases. Germline V lookup: CDR1 SNHLY, CDR2 FYNNEI. After removal of 3 bases from V and 5 bases from J, the junction contained 4 bases not matched to a gene. This CDR3 is 14 amino acids long.

This clonotype was detected only a few times. This chain uses TRBV6-5 with TRBJ1-2; 7 bases fit TRBD1. Unmatched junction bases numbered 4, after V lost 2 bases and J lost 10 bases. Germline V gives CDR1 MNHEY, CDR2 SVGAGI. CDR3 length equals 12 residues. The DNA of the CDR3 is TGTGCCAGCAGTTACCGCGGGACAGACTACACCTTC. Amino acids: CASSYRGTDYTF.